This passage covers 22 T cell receptor beta chains from one sample sequenced in a study of T cell responses to AZD1222 COVID-19 vaccine (dated by TCRdb to the early 2020s). Libraries came from the immunoSEQ multiplex PCR assay. Imported from immuneACCESS, the table was reduced by TCRdb to in-frame sequences with V and J called. These copies leave out some clones; in studies compared against another copy, an unresolved V gene accounts for under half, and the cause of the remainder is not known. In all, the sample holds around 110,000 clones, and approximately 90% of those were seen once. Approximately 5.6% of the sample is taken by the ten largest. The meaning of the sample's time point label: about 28 days (+/-7) after the second vaccine dose. The sequences come from peripheral blood, collected 28 days after the second AZD1222 dose. All receptors derive from an adult who received the AZD1222 COVID-19 vaccine.

This rearrangement joins TRBV7-9 to TRBJ2-1; 8 bases line up with TRBD2. J was trimmed by 9 bases and V by 5 bases; bases with no gene match: 12. The CDR3 extends over 15 amino acids. Per the germline V gene, CDR1 is SEHNR and CDR2 is FQNEAQ (reference sequence). CDR3 sequence: CASSTPGLGRAEQFF. CDR3 DNA sequence: TGTGCCAGCAGCACTCCGGGACTAGGGAGGGCTGAGCAGTTCTTC.

The chain has TRBV7-9 and TRBJ2-3; D uncertain. Trimming left V 5 bases short and J 2 bases short, with 5 bases between. CDR3 length: 12 residues. The germline gives CDR1 SEHNR, CDR2 FQNEAQ (reference sequence). CDR3 sequence reads: CASSASTDTQYF. DNA for the CDR3: TGTGCCAGCAGCGCGTCCACAGATACGCAGTATTTT.

This clone was detected only once. The rearrangement joins TRBV11-2 to TRBJ2-5; 8 bases line up with TRBD2. In germline, CDR1 is SGHAT, CDR2 FQNNGV. V was pared by 1 base and J by 3 bases, with 10 bases of the junction left unmatched. This CDR3 has 17 amino acids. The CDR3 DNA sequence: TGTGCCAGCAGCTTAGGGTTCTTAGCGGGATCAAAAGAGACCCAGTACTTC. Translated: CASSLGFLAGSKETQYF.

The V and J genes are TRBV29-1 and TRBJ1-2, with D uncertain. CDR1 is SQVTM, CDR2 ANQGSEA, per germline. V was pared by 3 bases and J by 2 bases, with 10 bases between. The CDR3 spans 13 residues. The CDR3 sequence: CSVERAENYGYTF. DNA for the CDR3: TGCAGCGTTGAGAGGGCGGAAAACTATGGCTACACCTTC.

The V call is TRBV13, the J call TRBJ2-7; D may be TRBD1 (6 bases). Germline CDR1 PRHDT, CDR2 FYEKMQ (reference sequence). Between the trimmed V and J ends, which lost 1 base and 4 bases, there was a span of 8 bases. The CDR3 covers 13 residues. CDR3 coding DNA: TGTGCCAGCAGCTTAGAGGACAGTTACGAGCAGTACTTC. Amino acids: CASSLEDSYEQYF.

The V gene is TRBV28, the J gene TRBJ2-1; D gene uncertain. In germline, CDR1 is MDHEN, CDR2 SYDVKM. The CDR3 extends over 12 amino acids. V lost 7 bases, J lost 4 bases, and 8 bases lay in between. CDR3 in amino acids: CASTSNYNEQFF. As DNA, the CDR3 is TGTGCCAGCACCAGTAATTACAATGAGCAGTTCTTC.

This chain joins TRBV29-1 and TRBJ2-1, with TRBD2 matching over 10 bases. This CDR3 spans 15 amino acids. V was pared by 6 bases and J by 2 bases, with 7 bases of the junction left unmatched. The germline V gene encodes CDR1 SQVTM and CDR2 ANQGSEA. The CDR3 protein is CSVSRAGGTYNEQFF. The CDR3, as DNA: TGCAGCGTATCTCGAGCGGGAGGGACCTACAATGAGCAGTTCTTC.

J is TRBJ2-2 and V is TRBV14; D tentatively fits TRBD1 or TRBD2 (6 bases each). V dropped 4 bases and J dropped 5 bases, with 11 bases sitting between them. The CDR3 extends over 14 amino acids. Germline V gene lookup returns CDR1 SGHDN and CDR2 FVKESK. CDR3: CASSLRDNTGELFF. CDR3 nucleotide sequence: TGTGCCAGCAGCCTGCGGGACAATACCGGGGAGCTGTTTTTT.

The chain recombines TRBV2 with TRBJ1-2; D is unclear. Trimming stripped 5 bases from V and 5 bases from J, with 15 bases between. The germline CDR1 and CDR2 sequences are SNHLY and FYNNEI. This CDR3 has 14 residues. CDR3 sequence reads: CASSYSGQSYGYTF. In nucleotides, the CDR3 is TGTGCCAGCAGTTACAGCGGCCAGTCATATGGCTACACCTTC.

The gene calls are TRBV19 and TRBJ1-1; tentative D call: TRBD1 (5 bases). Trimming left V 7 bases short and J 7 bases short, with 13 bases between. The germline CDR1 and CDR2 sequences are LNHDA and SQIVND (reference sequence). This CDR3 is built from 12 residues. CDR3 sequence reads: CASKITTGEAFF. Here the CDR3 DNA reads TGTGCCAGTAAAATTACAACAGGTGAAGCTTTCTTT. The entire variable domain, with the rest obtained from reference TRBV19 and TRBJ1-1, is as follows: DGGITQSPKYLFRKEGQNVTLSCEQNLNHDAMYWYRQDPGQGLRLIYYSQIVNDFQKGDIAEGYSVSREKKESFPLTVTSAQKNPTAFYLCASKITTGEAFFGQGTRLTVV.

V and J are TRBV28 and TRBJ1-2; TRBD1 matches at 8 bases. The CDR3 covers 13 residues. The V segment lost 5 bases and the J segment 8 bases; nucleotides outside the gene matches: 7. CDR1 and CDR2 (germline): MDHEN, SYDVKM. The CDR3 nucleotides are TGTGCCAGCAGTCCTCGGACAGGGACCGGCTACACCTTC. This gives the protein CASSPRTGTGYTF.

This chain connects TRBV24-1 to TRBJ2-3; D possibly corresponds to TRBD2 (5 bases). Germline V gives CDR1 KGHDR, CDR2 SFDVKD. Trimming cost V 4 bases and J 1 base, with 11 bases left between them. This CDR3 has 15 amino acids. The CDR3 region is CATSESTGGTDTQYF. CDR3 nucleotide sequence: TGTGCCACCAGTGAGTCGACCGGGGGCACAGATACGCAGTATTTT.

The genes are TRBV30 and TRBJ2-5, with D tentatively TRBD1 or TRBD2 (5 bases each). Trimming removed 0 bases at V and 5 bases at J, with 7 bases between. Germline V gene lookup returns CDR1 GTSNPN and CDR2 SVGIG (reference sequence). This CDR3 comprises 12 residues. The CDR3 sequence: CAWSVEGETQYF. The CDR3 coding sequence is TGTGCCTGGAGTGTAGAGGGGGAGACCCAGTACTTC. The whole variable domain, filled in from reference TRBV30 and TRBJ2-5, reads SQTIHQWPATLVQPVGSPLSLECTVEGTSNPNLYWYRQAAGRGLQLLFYSVGIGQISSEVPQNLSASRPQDRQFILSSKKLLLSDSGFYLCAWSVEGETQYFGPGTRLLVL.

The V and J genes are TRBV6-2 or TRBV6-3 and TRBJ2-7, with D perhaps being TRBD1 or TRBD2 (5 bases each). The ends were cut back, 5 bases at V and 2 bases at J, with 13 bases in the middle. CDR3 length: 14 residues. Germline V gene sequence: CDR1 MNHEY, CDR2 SVGEGT. The CDR3 is CASSVRGATYEQYF. The CDR3 bases are TGTGCCAGCAGTGTAAGGGGAGCAACCTACGAGCAGTACTTC.

This chain connects TRBV29-1 to TRBJ1-5; tentatively, D is TRBD1 (6 bases). Germline V lookup: CDR1 SQVTM, CDR2 ANQGSEA. CDR3 length: 14 amino acids. V lost 6 bases and J 0 bases, leaving 12 bases between the germline ends. The CDR3 DNA reads TGCAGCGTCGCGGACAGTTATAGCAATCAGCCCCAGCATTTT. Protein product: CSVADSYSNQPQHF.

This clone is medium-sized by share. The chain links TRBV2 to TRBJ1-6, with 7 nucleotides matching TRBD1. After removal of 7 bases from V and 0 bases from J, the junction contained 6 bases not matched to a gene. Germline lookup yields CDR1 SNHLY and CDR2 FYNNEI. The CDR3 extends over 16 amino acids. This chain's CDR3 is CASTYPGGSYNSPLHF. For the CDR3, the DNA is TGTGCCAGCACCTACCCAGGGGGCTCCTATAATTCACCCCTCCACTTT. Supplemented by reference TRBV2 and TRBJ1-6, the full variable domain reads EPEVTQTPSHQVTQMGQEVILRCVPISNHLYFYWYRQILGQKVEFLVSFYNNEISEKSEIFDDQFSVERPDGSNFTLKIRSTKLEDSAMYFCASTYPGGSYNSPLHFGNGTRLTVT.

CDR3 residues: CASSLNRAGVNTIYF. Here the CDR3 DNA reads TGTGCCAGCAGCCTAAACAGGGCGGGGGTAAACACCATATATTTT. J is TRBJ1-3 and V is TRBV6-5, with D maybe TRBD1 (6 bases). V was pared by 6 bases and J by 6 bases, with 18 bases between. CDR3 length equals 15 residues. Per the germline V gene, CDR1 is MNHEY and CDR2 is SVGAGI.

The rearrangement uses TRBV14 and TRBJ1-2; tentative D call: TRBD1 (5 bases). There are 14 residues in the CDR3. The germline V gene encodes CDR1 SGHDN and CDR2 FVKESK. Deletions cut 0 bases from V and 7 bases from J, with 12 bases between. This CDR3 reads CASSQDWGTSGYTF. CDR3 in DNA: TGTGCCAGCAGCCAAGATTGGGGGACGAGTGGCTACACCTTC. Drawing the rest from reference TRBV14 and TRBJ1-2, the complete variable domain is EAGVTQFPSHSVIEKGQTVTLRCDPISGHDNLYWYRRVMGKEIKFLLHFVKESKQDESGMPNNRFLAERTGGTYSTLKVQPAELEDSGVYFCASSQDWGTSGYTFGSGTRLTVV.

The V gene is TRBV18, the J gene TRBJ2-2; 9 bases align to TRBD1. Germline loops: CDR1 KGHSH, CDR2 LQKENI. This CDR3 contains 16 residues. V dropped 1 base and J dropped 4; count of bases not matched to a gene: 4. CDR3 sequence reads: CASSPLRQGGTGELFF. CDR3 nucleotide sequence: TGTGCCAGCTCACCACTACGACAGGGGGGCACCGGGGAGCTGTTTTTT. Complete variable domain (other parts from reference TRBV18 and TRBJ2-2): NAGVMQNPRHLVRRRGQEARLRCSPMKGHSHVYWYRQLPEEGLKFMVYLQKENIIDESGMPKERFSAEFPKEGPSILRIQQVVRGDSAAYFCASSPLRQGGTGELFFGEGSRLTVL.

This rearrangement joins TRBV11-2 to TRBJ1-3; no firm D call. Germline loops: CDR1 SGHAT, CDR2 FQNNGV. The CDR3 length is 12 residues. Trimming removed 0 bases from V and 7 bases from J, with 4 bases in between. The CDR3 coding sequence is TGTGCCAGCAGCTTAGAGTCGAACACCATATATTTT. This gives the protein CASSLESNTIYF.

The chain carries TRBV11-3 and TRBJ2-3; D possibly corresponds to TRBD1 (5 bases). V dropped 1 base and J dropped 6 bases, with 14 bases sitting between them. The germline V gene has CDR1 SGHNT and CDR2 YENEEA. The CDR3 consists of 15 residues. CDR3: CASSLGGRQPDTQYF. CDR3 bases: TGTGCCAGCAGCTTAGGTGGTAGACAGCCCGATACGCAGTATTTT. Full variable domain (missing parts from reference TRBV11-3 and TRBJ2-3): EAGVVQSPRYKIIEKKQPVAFWCNPISGHNTLYWYLQNLGQGPELLIRYENEEAVDDSQLPKDRFSAERLKGVDSTLKIQPAELGDSAVYLCASSLGGRQPDTQYFGPGTRLTVL.

The gene calls are TRBV28 and TRBJ1-5, with D possibly TRBD1 on 5 matching bases. V shed 8 bases and J shed 6 bases, with 14 bases lying between them. CDR1 is MDHEN, CDR2 SYDVKM, per germline. The CDR3 is 13 residues long. Written as DNA, the CDR3 is TGTGCCAGCGGGGTGGCGGGACCTCAGCCCCAGCATTTT. This codes for CASGVAGPQPQHF.